This entry is about one T cell receptor beta chain. Its cognate antigen is unknown. Sequenced by immunoSEQ multiplex PCR; TCRdb stores in-frame clones only, minus some. The sample includes 100,000 or so clones, roughly 90% of them seen just once. This entry belongs to a study of PD-1 blockade in classical Hodgkin lymphoma. Study-level findings and limits: Newly diagnosed patients had diversity similar to the baseline diversity of complete responders. The drivers behind the repertoire differences, possibly disease activity or prior therapy, remain undefined.

Relapse after autologous stem cell transplantation occurred in every patient, and brentuximab vedotin exposure varied. Patients reached a best response of complete response, partial response or progressive disease. This material consisted of peripheral blood mononuclear cells (PBMCs), taken before the second cycle of nivolumab. This clonotype was obtained from a human donor with classical Hodgkin lymphoma.

The CDR3 here is CASSQVDPYEKLFF. The CDR3 region has the DNA TGTGCCAGCAGCCAAGTGGACCCCTATGAAAAACTGTTTTTT. The chain couples TRBV4-2 to TRBJ1-4; D uncertain. CDR3 length: 14 amino acids. CDR1 is LGHNA and CDR2 is YNFKEQ in the germline V gene. The V end was cut by 1 base, the J end by 6 bases, with 9 bases between.